The clone carrying this TCR beta chain was observed many times. Its antigen is not identified. This sample is drawn from a study of human T cells and chemical hapten exposure. Study overall: Slight differences in pooled library volume were the main source of varying TCR yields across samples. Study-level results: DPC sensitization did not alter TCRs above 1 in 1000 frequency.

In the library, unique molecular identifiers were attached to individual cDNA molecules. The authors' processing: The median was about 100,000 TCRs per sample, ranging roughly 23,224 to 750,000. MiXCR was run by TCRdb on the RACE reads, yielding one entry per CDR3 protein. The V and J calls here are based on TCRdb, not the publication. The sample records some 65,000 distinct CDR3 sequences, approximately 6.1% being singletons. The sample's time point: healthy volunteer bleed at 6 weeks. Unfractionated whole blood was the source from which total RNA was extracted. The origin of this receptor is a female donor in good health. Some clones in this sample may be carry-over from other donors' samples. Sequenced input: whole blood.

This chain's CDR3 is CSVEAGSNTEAFF. The CDR3 region has the DNA TGCAGCGTTGAGGCGGGGTCGAACACTGAAGCTTTCTTT. V and J are TRBV29-1 and TRBJ1-1; D is ambiguous. The V end was cut by 3 bases, the J end by 1 base, with 9 bases between. Germline CDR1 SQVTM, CDR2 ANQGSEA. This CDR3 is built from 13 residues.